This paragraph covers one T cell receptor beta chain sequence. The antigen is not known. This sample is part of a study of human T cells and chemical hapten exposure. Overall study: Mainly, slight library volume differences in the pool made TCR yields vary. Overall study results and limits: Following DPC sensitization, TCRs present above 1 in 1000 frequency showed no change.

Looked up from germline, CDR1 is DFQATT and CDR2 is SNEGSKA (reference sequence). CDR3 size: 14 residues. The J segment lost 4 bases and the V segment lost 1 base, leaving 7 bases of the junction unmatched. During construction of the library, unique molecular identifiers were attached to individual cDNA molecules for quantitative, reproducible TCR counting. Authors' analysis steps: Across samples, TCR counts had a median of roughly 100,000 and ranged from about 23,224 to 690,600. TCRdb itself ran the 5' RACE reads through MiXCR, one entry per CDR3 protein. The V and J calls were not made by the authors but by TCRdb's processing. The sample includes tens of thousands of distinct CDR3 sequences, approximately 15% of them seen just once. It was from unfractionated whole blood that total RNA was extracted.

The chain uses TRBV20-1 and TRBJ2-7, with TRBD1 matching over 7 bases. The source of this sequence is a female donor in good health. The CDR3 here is CSARGAGGLYEQYF. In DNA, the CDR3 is TGCAGTGCTAGAGGGGCAGGGGGTTTGTACGAGCAGTACTTC.